The next 32 T cell receptor beta chains were all read from a single sample in a study of cytomegalovirus exposure and HLA in healthy donors. Primers for the PCR totalled 60 Vbeta and 13 Jbeta. Libraries were prepared by immunoSEQ multiplex PCR; TCRdb keeps only in-frame clonotypes and omits some of them. In the table there are 120,000 to 150,000 clones, 80% to 85% of which are singletons. Sequencing was performed on PBMCs. The receptors stem from a boy aged 2 to 9 in good health and CMV-seronegative.

The chain employs TRBV4-2 and TRBJ1-2, with 7 bases fitting TRBD1. Germline trimming cut 2 bases from V and 2 bases from J; bases unmatched to any gene: 8. Germline CDR1 reads LGHNA; CDR2 reads YNFKEQ. The CDR3 extends over 16 amino acids. The chain's CDR3 is CASSQPLGQSNYGYTF. CDR3 DNA sequence: TGTGCCAGCAGCCAACCCCTGGGACAGTCGAACTATGGCTACACCTTC.

This chain connects TRBV29-1 to TRBJ1-2, with TRBD1 matching over 7 bases. This CDR3 comprises 12 residues. V shed 2 bases and J 7 bases; nucleotides not matched to a gene: 4. The germline gives CDR1 SQVTM, CDR2 ANQGSEA. The DNA for the CDR3 is TGCAGCGTTGAAACAGGGGACCGTGGCTACACCTTC. Translating gives CSVETGDRGYTF.

There are a few counts of this clone. V is TRBV25-1 and J is TRBJ1-5; D is ambiguous. The germline V and J ends were trimmed by 8 bases and 0 bases, with 14 bases remaining between them. Germline CDR1 is MGHDK and CDR2 is SYGVNS. This CDR3 comprises 15 residues. Written as DNA, the CDR3 is TGTGCCAGCCCTCTAGGATTGTATAGCAATCAGCCCCAGCATTTT. Translation gives CASPLGLYSNQPQHF.

A few counts support this clone. This chain links TRBV6-5 with TRBJ1-2, with no clear D. Deletions cut 4 bases from V and 6 bases from J, with 18 bases between. There are 15 residues in the CDR3. Germline lookup yields CDR1 MNHEY and CDR2 SVGAGI. This CDR3 is CASSSGVLGENGYTF. The CDR3 DNA sequence: TGTGCCAGCAGTTCCGGGGTTCTCGGGGAAAATGGCTACACCTTC.

CDR3 residues: CASSVEGLSYNEQFF. The CDR3 DNA reads as TGTGCCAGCAGCGTAGAGGGACTCTCCTACAATGAGCAGTTCTTC. The chain carries TRBV9 and TRBJ2-1; D might be TRBD2 (6 bases). V dropped 0 bases and J dropped 0 bases, with 7 bases sitting between them. The length of the CDR3 is 15 residues. Per germline, CDR1 SGDLS and CDR2 YYNGEE.

CDR3 sequence reads: CSAREGQGAFF. In nucleotides, the CDR3 is TGCAGTGCTAGAGAGGGACAGGGAGCTTTCTTT. The chain recombines TRBV20-1 with TRBJ1-1; TRBD1 aligns across 9 bases. This CDR3 comprises 11 residues. Trimming removed 0 bases from V and 10 bases from J; junction bases left unmatched: 0. Germline CDR1 and CDR2: DFQATT and SNEGSKA (reference sequence).

This chain links TRBV6-1 with TRBJ1-2; D call uncertain. The CDR3 is made up of 12 amino acids. V lost 10 bases to trimming and J lost 6 bases, with 15 bases between them. Germline lookup yields CDR1 MNHNS and CDR2 SASEGT. CDR3 loop: CATRSAVDGYTF. In DNA, the CDR3 is TGTGCCACACGGTCCGCCGTCGATGGCTACACCTTC.

The chain has TRBV5-8 and TRBJ1-4, with D perhaps matching TRBD1 (6 bases). From germline, CDR1 is SGHTS and CDR2 YDEGEE. V was pared by 0 bases and J by 7 bases, with 16 bases between. This CDR3 comprises 16 residues. CDR3 bases: TGTGCCAGCAGCTTGGCCGACGGCGGGGGCTTTGAAAAACTGTTTTTT. Translating it yields CASSLADGGGFEKLFF.

The chain recombines TRBV19 with TRBJ2-1, with D unclear. There are 12 residues in the CDR3. V lost 8 bases to trimming and J lost 7 bases, with 12 bases between them. Germline values: CDR1 LNHDA, CDR2 SQIVND (reference sequence). CDR3: CASCEETNEQFF. The CDR3 DNA reads TGTGCCAGTTGTGAGGAAACGAATGAGCAGTTCTTC.

The V call is TRBV4-1, the J call TRBJ1-6; 8 nucleotides match TRBD1. V lost 7 bases, J lost 8 bases, and 4 bases stayed unmatched. This CDR3 is built from 13 residues. Germline CDR1 and CDR2: MGHRA and YSYEKL. The CDR3 region is CASIGQGDSPLHF. The CDR3 bases are TGCGCCAGCATAGGACAGGGAGATTCACCCCTCCACTTT.

The V and J genes are TRBV5-6 and TRBJ2-7; D not certain. The CDR3 sequence is 14 residues long. The V gene's germline CDR1 is SGHDT and CDR2 YYEEEE. V dropped 3 bases and J dropped 0 bases, with 10 bases sitting between them. The CDR3 here is CASSSGRSSYEQYF. CDR3 nucleotide sequence: TGTGCCAGCAGCTCAGGTAGAAGCTCCTACGAGCAGTACTTC.

The rearrangement uses TRBV2 and TRBJ2-7, with 7 bases aligning to TRBD2. The CDR3 totals 15 residues. J gave up 6 bases and V 2 bases, and 10 bases lay outside the gene matches. Germline assignment: CDR1 SNHLY and CDR2 FYNNEI. The CDR3 DNA sequence: TGTGCCAGCAGTGAAAGCGGGGATGGGCCTCGCGAGCAGTACTTC. Translating it yields CASSESGDGPREQYF.

The V and J genes are TRBV7-9 and TRBJ1-3; D remains ambiguous. This CDR3 comprises 16 residues. V lost 2 bases to trimming and J lost 0 bases, with 11 bases between them. In germline, CDR1 is SEHNR, CDR2 FQNEAQ (reference sequence). The CDR3 loop is CASSLFSGSSGNTIYF. Here the CDR3 DNA reads TGTGCCAGCAGCTTATTTAGCGGGAGCTCTGGAAACACCATATATTTT.

The rearrangement links TRBV4-1 to TRBJ2-7, with TRBD1 identical over 9 bases. The CDR3 contains 14 residues. The ends lost 1 base at V and 4 bases at J; junction bases unmatched: 2. The V gene's germline CDR1 is MGHRA and CDR2 YSYEKL. The DNA of the CDR3 is TGCGCCAGCAGCCAAGTAGGACAGGGGTACGAGCAGTACTTC. It codes for CASSQVGQGYEQYF.

This clone appeared once. V is TRBV10-3 and J is TRBJ2-1; TRBD2 might be the D (7 bases). The CDR3 loop spans 14 amino acids. The V end was cut by 5 bases, the J end by 6 bases, with 14 bases between. Germline CDR1 ENHRY, CDR2 SYGVKD. The CDR3 loop is CAISWGGPSNEQFF. The DNA of the CDR3 is TGTGCCATCAGTTGGGGGGGCCCATCCAATGAGCAGTTCTTC.

This rearrangement joins TRBV5-1 to TRBJ2-4; 7 nucleotides align to TRBD1. The V and J ends lost 4 bases and 6 bases, in that order; junction bases with no gene match: 13. This CDR3 is 16 amino acids long. The germline gives CDR1 SGHRS, CDR2 YFSETQ. The CDR3 bases are TGCGCCAGCAGCGGATGGACAGGAAAAATCCTAAACATTCAGTACTTC. Encoded protein: CASSGWTGKILNIQYF.

The chain has TRBV9 and TRBJ1-4; D is perhaps TRBD1 (6 bases). The CDR3 covers 15 residues. Germline-derived CDR1 and CDR2 are SGDLS and YYNGEE. Trimming shortened V by 0 bases and J by 4 bases, and 10 bases separated the two germline ends. The CDR3 nucleotides are TGTGCCAGCAGCGTAGGGACAGCCCTTAATGAAAAACTGTTTTTT. Translation: CASSVGTALNEKLFF.

This clone was detected only once. The chain is built from TRBV27 and TRBJ1-5, with 7 bases matching TRBD1. This CDR3 is 14 amino acids long. Trimming removed 5 bases from V and 4 bases from J; junction bases left unmatched: 5. Germline CDR1 is MNHEY and CDR2 is SMNVEV (reference sequence). CDR3 DNA sequence: TGTGCCAGCAGTATTACAGGGGATAATCAGCCCCAGCATTTT. Encoded protein: CASSITGDNQPQHF.

The genes are TRBV10-3 and TRBJ1-4; perhaps TRBD1 as D (5 bases). This CDR3 has 17 amino acids. Germline loops: CDR1 ENHRY, CDR2 SYGVKD. V lost 10 bases to trimming and J lost 0 bases, with 21 bases between them. For the CDR3, the DNA is TGTGCCACCGGACCCGGCCAGGGCTATGCAACTAATGAAAAACTGTTTTTT. Protein product: CATGPGQGYATNEKLFF.

This chain joins TRBV6-5 and TRBJ2-7; 10 nucleotides match TRBD1. J gave up 2 bases and V 5 bases, and 6 bases lay outside the gene matches. This CDR3 is 15 amino acids long. Germline V gene lookup returns CDR1 MNHEY and CDR2 SVGAGI. Written as DNA, the CDR3 is TGTGCCAGCAGTCGTGCCGGGACAGGGGCCTACGAGCAGTACTTC. Translating it yields CASSRAGTGAYEQYF.

A single count supports this clone. V usage is TRBV7-9 and J usage is TRBJ2-7; 8 nucleotides line up with TRBD1. The germline V gene encodes CDR1 SEHNR and CDR2 FQNEAQ (reference sequence). This CDR3 has 15 residues. V gave up 2 bases and J gave up 0 bases; unmatched junction bases: 3. The CDR3 bases are TGTGCCAGCAGCTTATACAGGGGGAGCTCCTACGAGCAGTACTTC. Translation: CASSLYRGSSYEQYF.

The genes are TRBV7-8 and TRBJ1-2; D perhaps matches TRBD1 (6 bases). This CDR3 spans 15 amino acids. Germline V gives CDR1 SGHVS, CDR2 FQNEAQ. The ends were cut back, 2 bases at V and 4 bases at J, with 14 bases in the middle. The DNA for the CDR3 is TGTGCCAGCAGCTTACAACAGGGCGTGGGCTATGGCTACACCTTC. The encoded protein is CASSLQQGVGYGYTF. The full variable domain, its missing parts supplied by reference TRBV7-8 and TRBJ1-2, is GAGVSQSPRYKVAKRGQDVALRCDPISGHVSLFWYQQALGQGPEFLTYFQNEAQLDKSGLPSDRFFAERPEGSVSTLKIQRTQQEDSAVYLCASSLQQGVGYGYTFGSGTRLTVV.

The chain employs TRBV4-2 and TRBJ2-1; D might be TRBD1 (5 bases). Looked up from germline, CDR1 is LGHNA and CDR2 is YNFKEQ. The CDR3 extends over 16 amino acids. V lost 0 bases, J lost 0 bases, and 9 bases lay in between. CDR3: CASSQDTGASYNEQFF. The CDR3 region has the DNA TGTGCCAGCAGCCAAGATACAGGAGCCTCCTACAATGAGCAGTTCTTC.

The V call is TRBV10-3, the J call TRBJ2-7, with 11 bases that match TRBD2. V lost 6 bases to trimming and J lost 2 bases; unmatched junction nucleotides: 18. From germline, CDR1 is ENHRY and CDR2 SYGVKD. CDR3 length equals 19 residues. The CDR3 protein is CAIRQASGGPKVTTYEQYF. Here the CDR3 DNA reads TGTGCCATCAGGCAGGCTAGCGGGGGGCCGAAGGTCACGACCTACGAGCAGTACTTC.

This chain links TRBV5-1 with TRBJ2-7; 9 bases are shared with TRBD1. This CDR3 has 16 amino acids. Unmatched junction bases numbered 9, after V lost 2 bases and J lost 3 bases. CDR1 and CDR2 from the germline V gene are SGHRS and YFSETQ. The CDR3 loop is CASSFGPGQGIYEQYF. The DNA of the CDR3 is TGCGCCAGCAGCTTTGGGCCGGGACAGGGAATCTACGAGCAGTACTTC.

As concerns this clone: Other nucleotide sequences in the sample specify the same CDR3. V and J are TRBV2 and TRBJ2-5, with D uncertain. Germline V CDR1 and CDR2: SNHLY, FYNNEI. CDR3 size: 12 residues. The V and J ends lost 0 bases and 5 bases respectively, with 4 bases between them. The CDR3 nucleotides are TGTGCCAGCAGTGAAGCAGAGGAGACCCAGTACTTC. This codes for CASSEAEETQYF.

This clone was counted once. The chain combines TRBV9 with TRBJ2-1; 9 bases line up with TRBD2. V trimming: 4 bases; J trimming: 2 bases; junction bases outside the gene matches: 10. CDR1 and CDR2 from the germline V gene are SGDLS and YYNGEE. This CDR3 comprises 17 residues. CDR3 sequence: CASSLRGAGGPYNEQFF. CDR3 bases: TGTGCCAGCAGCCTGAGGGGGGCGGGGGGGCCCTACAATGAGCAGTTCTTC. Based on the CDR3 plus reference TRBV9 and TRBJ2-1, the full variable domain is DSGVTQTPKHLITATGQRVTLRCSPRSGDLSVYWYQQSLDQGLQFLIQYYNGEERAKGNILERFSAQQFPDLHSELNLSSLELGDSALYFCASSLRGAGGPYNEQFFGPGTRLTVL.

The chain couples TRBV4-3 to TRBJ2-7; D gene unclear. V lost 0 bases and J 2 bases, leaving 11 bases between the germline ends. Looked up from germline, CDR1 is LGHNA and CDR2 is YSLEER. The CDR3 consists of 15 residues. In DNA form, the CDR3 reads TGCGCCAGCAGCCAAGATTACGGAGCAACCTACGAGCAGTACTTC. Its translation is CASSQDYGATYEQYF.

The rearrangement joins TRBV9 to TRBJ2-5; weak D call: TRBD2 (6 bases). The CDR3 sequence is 14 residues long. V was pared by 4 bases and J by 10 bases, with 20 bases between. CDR1 SGDLS and CDR2 YYNGEE come from the germline V gene. Here the CDR3 DNA reads TGTGCCAGCAGCCTAGGGCCCGGGAGTGGTATCCAGTACTTC. Amino acids: CASSLGPGSGIQYF.

V usage is TRBV19 and J usage is TRBJ2-1; no definite D call. Germline-derived CDR1 and CDR2 are LNHDA and SQIVND (reference sequence). The V end lost 10 bases, the J end lost 7 bases, and 14 bases lay between the germline ends. The CDR3 extends over 12 amino acids. CDR3 bases: TGTGCCACCTCACGAGCTGATAATGAGCAGTTCTTC. Protein: CATSRADNEQFF.

The CDR3 nucleotides read TGCGCCAGCAGCTTAATAGCGTTTTCCTACAATGAGCAGTTCTTC. Protein: CASSLIAFSYNEQFF. This chain links TRBV5-1 with TRBJ2-1, with a weak D call TRBD2 (5 bases). The V gene's germline CDR1 is SGHRS and CDR2 YFSETQ. This CDR3 region has 15 residues. V shed 2 bases and J shed 1 base, with 10 bases lying between them. The whole variable domain, filled in from reference TRBV5-1 and TRBJ2-1, reads KAGVTQTPRYLIKTRGQQVTLSCSPISGHRSVSWYQQTPGQGLQFLFEYFSETQRNKGNFPGRFSGRQFSNSRSEMNVSTLELGDSALYLCASSLIAFSYNEQFFGPGTRLTVL.

The chain uses TRBV4-1 and TRBJ2-5, with D possibly TRBD1 on 6 matching bases. The V and J ends lost 5 bases and 1 base respectively, with 14 bases between them. Germline V lookup: CDR1 MGHRA, CDR2 YSYEKL. The CDR3 loop spans 15 amino acids. CDR3 DNA: TGCGCCAGCAGCGATCCCCGGGACACCCAAGAGACCCAGTACTTC. It encodes CASSDPRDTQETQYF.